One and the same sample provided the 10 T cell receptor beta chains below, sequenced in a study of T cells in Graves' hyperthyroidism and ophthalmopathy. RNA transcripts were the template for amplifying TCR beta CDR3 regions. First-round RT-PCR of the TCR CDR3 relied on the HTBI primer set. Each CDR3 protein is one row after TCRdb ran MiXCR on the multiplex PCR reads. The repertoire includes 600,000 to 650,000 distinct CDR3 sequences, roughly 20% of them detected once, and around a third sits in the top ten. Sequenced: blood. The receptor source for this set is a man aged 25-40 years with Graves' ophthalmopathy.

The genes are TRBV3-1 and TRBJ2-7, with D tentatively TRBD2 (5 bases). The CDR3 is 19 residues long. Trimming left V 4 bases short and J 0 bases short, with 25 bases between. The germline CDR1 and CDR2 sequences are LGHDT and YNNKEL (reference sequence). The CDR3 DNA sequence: TGTGCCAGCAGCCCCAAATCCTGGGATGCGGGTAGGAGCTCCTACGAGCAGTACTTC. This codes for CASSPKSWDAGRSSYEQYF.

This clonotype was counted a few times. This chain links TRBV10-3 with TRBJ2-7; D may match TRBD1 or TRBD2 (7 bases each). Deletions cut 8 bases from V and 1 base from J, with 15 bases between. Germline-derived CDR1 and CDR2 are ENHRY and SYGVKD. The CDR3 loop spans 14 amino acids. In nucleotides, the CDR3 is TGTGCCATCGGTCCAGGGGGGGGTTCCTACGAGCAGTACTTC. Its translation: CAIGPGGGSYEQYF.

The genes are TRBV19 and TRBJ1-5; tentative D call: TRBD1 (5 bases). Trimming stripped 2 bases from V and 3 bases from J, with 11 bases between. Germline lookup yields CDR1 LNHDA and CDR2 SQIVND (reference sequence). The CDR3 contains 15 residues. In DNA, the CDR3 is TGTGCCAGTAGTATAACGGGAGGGGTCAATCAGCCCCAGCATTTT. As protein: CASSITGGVNQPQHF.

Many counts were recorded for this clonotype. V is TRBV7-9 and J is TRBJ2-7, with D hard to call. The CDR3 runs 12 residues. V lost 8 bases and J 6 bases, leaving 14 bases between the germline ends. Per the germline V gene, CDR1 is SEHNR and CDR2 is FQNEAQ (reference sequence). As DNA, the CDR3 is TGTGCCAGCGGCCCAGACCCTCGCGAGCAGTACTTC. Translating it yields CASGPDPREQYF.

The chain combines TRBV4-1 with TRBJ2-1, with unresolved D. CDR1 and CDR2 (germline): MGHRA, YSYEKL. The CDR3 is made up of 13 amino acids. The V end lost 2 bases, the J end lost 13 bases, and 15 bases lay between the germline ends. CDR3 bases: TGCGCCAGCAGCCAAATCTCCCAGGAATTACAGTTCTTC. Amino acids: CASSQISQELQFF.

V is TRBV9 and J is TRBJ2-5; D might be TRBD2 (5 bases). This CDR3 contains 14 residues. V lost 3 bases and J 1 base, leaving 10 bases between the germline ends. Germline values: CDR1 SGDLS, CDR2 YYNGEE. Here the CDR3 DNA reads TGTGCCAGCAGCGAAGCGGTAACCCAAGAGACCCAGTACTTC. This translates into CASSEAVTQETQYF.

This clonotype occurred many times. CDR3 sequence (DNA): TGTGCCAGCAGTTTAATGTCCGGGGGCGACTATGGCTACACCTTC. Protein: CASSLMSGGDYGYTF. The chain has TRBV28 and TRBJ1-2; D may be TRBD1 (6 bases). The CDR3 contains 15 residues. Germline V gene sequence: CDR1 MDHEN, CDR2 SYDVKM. Trimming took 2 bases from V and 3 from J, leaving 13 bases between them.

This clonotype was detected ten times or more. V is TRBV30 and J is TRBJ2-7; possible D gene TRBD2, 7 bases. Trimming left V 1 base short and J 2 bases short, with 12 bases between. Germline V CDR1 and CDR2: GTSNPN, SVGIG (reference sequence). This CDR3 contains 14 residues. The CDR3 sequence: CAWSEGGITYEQYF. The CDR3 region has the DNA TGTGCCTGGAGTGAGGGGGGGATCACCTACGAGCAGTACTTC.

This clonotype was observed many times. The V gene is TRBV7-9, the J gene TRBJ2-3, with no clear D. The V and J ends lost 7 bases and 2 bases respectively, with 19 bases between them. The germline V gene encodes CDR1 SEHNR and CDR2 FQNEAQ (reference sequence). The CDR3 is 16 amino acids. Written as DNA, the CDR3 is TGTGCCAGCAACTCGGACCGATACTACTCCACAGATACGCAGTATTTT. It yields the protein CASNSDRYYSTDTQYF.

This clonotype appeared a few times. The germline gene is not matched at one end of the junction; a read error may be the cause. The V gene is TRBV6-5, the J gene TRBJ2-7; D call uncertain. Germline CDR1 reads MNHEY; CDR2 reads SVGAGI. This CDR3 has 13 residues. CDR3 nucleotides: TGTGCCAGCAGTTGGGCAGGTACCTATGAGCAGTACTTC. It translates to CASSWAGTYEQYF.